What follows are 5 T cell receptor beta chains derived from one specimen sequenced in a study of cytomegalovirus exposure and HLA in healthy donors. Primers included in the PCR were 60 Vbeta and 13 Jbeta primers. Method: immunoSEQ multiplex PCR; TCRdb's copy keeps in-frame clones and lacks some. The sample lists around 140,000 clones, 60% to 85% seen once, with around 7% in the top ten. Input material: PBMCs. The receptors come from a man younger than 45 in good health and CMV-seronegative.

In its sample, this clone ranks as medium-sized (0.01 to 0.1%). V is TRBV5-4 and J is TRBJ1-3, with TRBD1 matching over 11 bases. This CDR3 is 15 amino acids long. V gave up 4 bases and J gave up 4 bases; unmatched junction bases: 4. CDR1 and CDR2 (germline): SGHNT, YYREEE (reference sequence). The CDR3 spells CASSGQGARGNTIYF. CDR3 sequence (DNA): TGTGCCAGCAGCGGACAGGGGGCGCGGGGAAACACCATATATTTT. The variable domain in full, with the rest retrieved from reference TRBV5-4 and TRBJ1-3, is ETGVTQSPTHLIKTRGQQVTLRCSSQSGHNTVSWYQQALGQGPQFIFQYYREEENGRGNFPPRFSGLQFPNYSSELNVNALELDDSALYLCASSGQGARGNTIYFGEGSWLTVV.

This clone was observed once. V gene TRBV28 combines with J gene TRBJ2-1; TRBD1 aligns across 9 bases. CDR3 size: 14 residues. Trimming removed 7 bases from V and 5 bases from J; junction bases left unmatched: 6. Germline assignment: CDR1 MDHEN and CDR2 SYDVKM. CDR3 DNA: TGTGCCAGCATCTTGGACAGGGGAAACAATGAGCAGTTCTTC. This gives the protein CASILDRGNNEQFF.

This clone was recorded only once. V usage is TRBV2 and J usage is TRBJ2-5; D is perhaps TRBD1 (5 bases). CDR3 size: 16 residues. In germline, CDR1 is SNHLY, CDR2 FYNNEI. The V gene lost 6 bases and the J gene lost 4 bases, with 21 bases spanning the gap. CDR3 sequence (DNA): TGTGCCAGCAGCCCACAGGCCGGCCCCTTGGGAGAGACCCAGTACTTC. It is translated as CASSPQAGPLGETQYF.

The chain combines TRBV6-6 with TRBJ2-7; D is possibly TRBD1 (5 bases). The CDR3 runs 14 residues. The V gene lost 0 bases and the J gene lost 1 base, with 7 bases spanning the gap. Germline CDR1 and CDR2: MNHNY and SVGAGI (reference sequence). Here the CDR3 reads CASSYSAGSYEQYF. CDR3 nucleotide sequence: TGTGCCAGCAGTTACTCGGCAGGGTCCTACGAGCAGTACTTC.

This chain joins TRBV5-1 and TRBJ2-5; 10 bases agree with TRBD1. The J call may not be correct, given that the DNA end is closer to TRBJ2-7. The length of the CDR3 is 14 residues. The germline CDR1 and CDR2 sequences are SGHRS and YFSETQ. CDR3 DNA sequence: TGCGCCAGCAGCGGGACAGGGGCTTCCTACGAGCAGTACTTC. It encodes CASSGTGASYEQYF.